Listed below are T cell receptor beta chains from one sample, sequenced in a study of T-cell memory formation after mild COVID-19. TCRdb itself ran the 5' RACE reads through MiXCR, one entry per CDR3 protein. The sample yields 530,000 or so distinct CDR3 sequences, 17% seen once. What was sequenced was PBMCs or a T cell subset sorted from them (not recorded which). The receptors here all came from an adult woman who had mild COVID-19 (a few samples of this study predate the infection). Cell type and time point are not known. Both conserved end residues are part of each CDR3. A D gene is named only where the DNA matches it firmly. Rows may omit the clone size; those that give it use once, few, many or a size class.

>TRBJ2-1|TRBD1|NA|TRBV6-1
CASREYTGVNEQFF
TGTGCCAGCAGAGAATACACAGGGGTCAATGAGCAGTTCTTC
>TRBJ2-5|NA|NA|TRBV5-6
CASSLVRGGETQYF
TGTGCCAGCAGCTTGGTTAGGGGGGGAGAGACCCAGTACTTC
>TRBJ1-2|NA|NA|TRBV5-1
CASSLYAGSGSSGYTF
TGCGCCAGCAGCTTGTATGCAGGGTCAGGGTCTAGCGGCTACACCTTC
>TRBJ2-7|TRBD2|NA|TRBV7-2
CASSLEGTSGRRSEQYF
TGTGCCAGCAGCTTAGAAGGGACTAGCGGGAGGAGGAGCGAGCAGTACTTC
>TRBJ1-5|TRBD1|few|TRBV30
CAWSPIRDSNSNQPQHF
TGTGCCTGGAGTCCGATCCGGGACAGCAATAGCAATCAGCCCCAGCATTTT
>TRBJ2-1|TRBD2|few|TRBV3-1
CASSQPLTSGRADEQFF
TGTGCCAGCAGCCAACCTTTGACTAGCGGGAGGGCCGATGAGCAGTTCTTC
>TRBJ2-6|NA|NA|TRBV12-3/TRBV12-4
CASSPPLVNSGANVLTF
TGTGCCAGCAGCCCACCCCTCGTAAACTCTGGGGCCAACGTCCTGACTTTC
>TRBJ2-2|TRBD2|few|TRBV6-2/TRBV6-3
CASSYRAGGAVKAGELFF
TGTGCCAGCAGTTACAGAGCGGGAGGGGCCGTGAAGGCCGGGGAGCTGTTTTTT
>TRBJ2-2|TRBD2|NA|TRBV3-1
CASSPSSGRRTGELFF
TGTGCCAGCAGCCCTTCTAGCGGGAGGCGCACCGGGGAGCTGTTTTTT
>TRBJ2-5|TRBD2|NA|TRBV11-2
CASSLDYNSGETQYF
TGTGCCAGCAGCTTAGATTACAATAGCGGGGAGACCCAGTACTTC
>TRBJ2-2|NA|few|TRBV24-1
CATSPVGTLGNTGELFF
TGTGCCACCAGCCCAGTCGGGACTCTCGGTAACACCGGGGAGCTGTTTTTT
>TRBJ1-1|NA|few|TRBV12-5
CASGSGGQNTEAFF
TGTGCTAGTGGCTCCGGGGGACAGAACACTGAAGCTTTCTTT
>TRBJ2-7|TRBD2|few|TRBV6-1
CASTIRGLAAYEQYF
TGTGCCAGCACCATTAGAGGACTAGCAGCCTACGAGCAGTACTTC
>TRBJ1-1|NA|NA|TRBV7-9
CASSLQGIMNTEAFF
TGTGCCAGCAGCCTTCAAGGGATCATGAACACTGAAGCTTTCTTT
>TRBJ1-2|TRBD1|NA|TRBV5-1
CASSQAGTGGTTYGYTF
TGCGCCAGCAGCCAGGCCGGGACAGGGGGCACCACCTATGGCTACACCTTC
>TRBJ2-7|NA|NA|TRBV6-2/TRBV6-3
CASSYSGGLAYEQYF
TGTGCCAGCAGTTACTCGGGCGGGCTAGCCTACGAGCAGTACTTC